The source of this TCR beta chain is a study of T cell responses to AZD1222 COVID-19 vaccine (dated by TCRdb to 2020 to 2022). Turning to the overall study: TCR sequencing covered roughly 230 trial participants: 207 given two doses of AZD1222 and 26 given two doses of MenACWY control vaccine. Trial participants were enrolled by age into 18-55, 56-69 and 70-plus year subgroups, with approximately 150, 28 and 58 TCR-sequenced participants respectively.

The paper as a whole reports these results and caveats: Reportedly, close to half of the unique spike-specific TCRs recognized epitopes lying outside the regions that are mutated in the B.1.351 and B.1.1.7 variants. Because no samples from the day 14 peak response were available, repertoires could be characterized only after the peak T cell response. A significant rise in spike-specific TCR breadth and depth was observed after two AZD1222 doses relative to day 0 and relative to MenACWY recipients. Vaccine-associated CD4 TCRs spanned the whole spike protein, with dominant responses in regions 160-218 and 743-854. In the small 56-69-year group, the increase in depth fell short of significance, most likely because of low power. Most participants were white British and females outnumbered males, and the authors suggested that clonal diversity may have been underestimated. Conclusions about previously exposed vaccinees are limited, since just six AZD1222 recipients were seropositive for SARS-CoV-2 at baseline.

Reading the label with the study, this specimen's time point is: about 28 days (+/-7) after the second vaccine dose. AZD1222 recipients given second doses at about 4 weeks or at about 12 weeks were pooled, since spike-specific TCR depth and breadth were not found to differ between the two schedules. Vaccinee samples were obtained from the UK trials COV001 and COV002, which included a single-blind randomized controlled phase 2/3 trial of AZD1222 (ChAdOx1 nCoV-19) in healthy adults. For TCRbeta chain sequencing, PBMC samples from trial participants were taken at day 0 and at day 28 after the second dose. The CDR3 measures 16 amino acids from cysteine to phenylalanine. Only CDR3 DNA remains: 48 bases, in frame from the first base. Trimming accounts for 2 bases at V and 1 base at J, while the number of junction bases matched to no gene is 6. Per the germline V gene, SGHTA is the CDR1 and FQGNSA is the CDR2.

The CDR3 regions of human TCRbeta chains were analyzed by immunosequencing. Per the original workflow: TCRs in the repertoires were compared against a reference library of SARS-CoV-2-specific TCRs that had been generated with the MIRA antigen-specificity platform. Breadth meant the fraction of unique TCRs that were SARS-CoV-2-associated, whereas depth meant the fraction of total T cells that were SARS-CoV-2-associated. Using the MIRA data, every spike-specific TCR was mapped to the spike region that the TCR reacted to and assigned to either a CD4 or a CD8 class. Log10-transformed breadth and depth values were compared by one-way ANOVA with Sidak's multiple comparisons tests. Here the immuneACCESS table is served through TCRdb, limited to in-frame sequences with V and J called. Missing clones are a known gap in these copies; in checked studies unresolved V genes cover under half, and the rest lacks a known reason. V and J calls and clone size follow that table, whereas D and trimming were derived from the DNA. The sample profile shows about 54,000 clones; roughly 90% of them were found once. The ten largest clones add up to less than 9% of the sample.

About this clone: Its antigen remains unidentified. Nothing much larger sits one base from this clone, and base qualities are not available.

This receptor was identified in an adult who received the AZD1222 COVID-19 vaccine. The sequencing used peripheral blood, collected 28 days after the second AZD1222 dose. In this chain, TRBV7-2 is recombined with TRBJ2-5; TRBD1 agrees with 8 junctional bases. Read as DNA, the sequence is TGTGCCAGCAGCTTAAACCCAGGGGGCGTCCAAGAGACCCAGTACTTC. Its amino acids are CASSLNPGGVQETQYF.